This T cell receptor beta chain was recovered during a study of memory CD4+ T cells and cytomegalovirus serostatus. On this clone itself: No antigen is known for it.

The sort gate was single viable CD3+CD4+CD8-CD45RO+ cells for memory CD4+ T cells. Method: immunoSEQ multiplex PCR; TCRdb's copy keeps in-frame clones and lacks some. Here the sample spans over 45,000 clones, 82% being singletons. Whole-study results and caveats: Each of fewer than 80 CMV-associated TCRbeta sequences occurred in one to five individuals. CMV serostatus prediction reached median AUC approximately 0.95, or 0.91 with US-trained model.

The germline V and J ends were trimmed by 4 bases and 5 bases, with 14 bases remaining between them. The CDR3 has 14 residues. The V gene's germline CDR1 is SNHLY and CDR2 FYNNEI. Sequencing input: memory CD4+ T cells from blood. This TCR came from an adult in good health and CMV-seronegative. The rearrangement joins TRBV2 to TRBJ1-2; tentatively, D is TRBD1 (6 bases). The CDR3 DNA reads TGTGCCAGCAGTGCCGGACAGTCCCTGTATGGCTACACCTTC. This codes for CASSAGQSLYGYTF. Looking up the rest from reference TRBV2 and TRBJ1-2 gives the full variable domain: EPEVTQTPSHQVTQMGQEVILRCVPISNHLYFYWYRQILGQKVEFLVSFYNNEISEKSEIFDDQFSVERPDGSNFTLKIRSTKLEDSAMYFCASSAGQSLYGYTFGSGTRLTVV.